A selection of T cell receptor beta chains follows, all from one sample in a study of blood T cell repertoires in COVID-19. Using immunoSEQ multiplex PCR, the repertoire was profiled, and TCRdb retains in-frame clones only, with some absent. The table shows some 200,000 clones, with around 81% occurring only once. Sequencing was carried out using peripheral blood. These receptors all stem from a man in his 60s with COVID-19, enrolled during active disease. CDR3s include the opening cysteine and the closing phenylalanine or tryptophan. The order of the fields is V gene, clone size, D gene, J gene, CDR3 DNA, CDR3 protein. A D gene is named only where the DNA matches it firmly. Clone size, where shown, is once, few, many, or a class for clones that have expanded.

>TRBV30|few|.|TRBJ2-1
TGTGCCTGGGGCGTCTACAATGAGCAGTTCTTC
CAWGVYNEQFF
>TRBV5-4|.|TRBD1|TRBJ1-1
TGTGCCAGCAGCACGGGACAGTTTAACACTGAAGCTTTCTTT
CASSTGQFNTEAFF
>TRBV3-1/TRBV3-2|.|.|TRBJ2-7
TGTGCCAGCAGCCAAGATATGACCTTGGGCATTTACGAGCAGTACTTC
CASSQDMTLGIYEQYF
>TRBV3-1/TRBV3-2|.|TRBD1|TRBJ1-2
TGTGCCAGCAGCCAAGTGGCCGGGACAGGGGAGGCTAACTATGGCTACACCTTC
CASSQVAGTGEANYGYTF
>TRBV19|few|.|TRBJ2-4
TGTGCCAGTAGTGAACAGGGCCCCTCTAACGCGGCCAAAAACATTCAGTACTTC
CASSEQGPSNAAKNIQYF
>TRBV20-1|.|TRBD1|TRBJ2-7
TGCAGTGCTAGTCCCTTACCGGGACAGACAGCTTACGAGCAGTACTTC
CSASPLPGQTAYEQYF
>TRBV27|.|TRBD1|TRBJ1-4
TGTGCCAGCAGGGTACAGGGGGTTGGAGAAAAACTGTTTTTT
CASRVQGVGEKLFF
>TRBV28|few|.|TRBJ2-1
TGTGCCAGCTCCAGAGGGGAGGCGCAGTTCTTC
CASSRGEAQFF
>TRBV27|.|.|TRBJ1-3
TGTGCCAGCAGTTTGGCAGCTGGAAACACCATATATTTT
CASSLAAGNTIYF
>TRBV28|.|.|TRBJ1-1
TGTGCCAGCAGTTCCGGTCAGGGCGGTGAAGCTTTCTTT
CASSSGQGGEAFF
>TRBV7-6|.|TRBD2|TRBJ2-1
TGTGCCAGCAGCTTAGGACTAGCGGGAAGGGGGGAGCAGTTCTTC
CASSLGLAGRGEQFF
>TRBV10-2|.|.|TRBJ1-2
TGCGCCAGCAGTGTGGGGGCAGGTCTCGGCTACACCTTC
CASSVGAGLGYTF
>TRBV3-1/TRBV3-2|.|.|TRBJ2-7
TGTGCCAGCAGCCTCCGAGCAGGGGAACAGCAGTACTTC
CASSLRAGEQQYF
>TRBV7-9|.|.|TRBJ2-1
TGTGCCAGCAGCTTTGCACAAGGAGGCCATGAGCAGTTCTTC
CASSFAQGGHEQFF
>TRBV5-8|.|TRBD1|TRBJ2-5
TGTGCCAGCAGCCCCCGCGGACAGGAGGCCGAGACCCAGTACTTC
CASSPRGQEAETQYF
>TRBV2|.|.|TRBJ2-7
TGTGCCACCCGCGGATCCAACTACGAGCAGTACTTC
CATRGSNYEQYF
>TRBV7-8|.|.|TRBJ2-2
TGTGCCAGCAGCCCAAGGGGGGGCGCGGGCACCGGGGAGCTGTTTTTT
CASSPRGGAGTGELFF
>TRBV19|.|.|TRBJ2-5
TGTGCCAGTAGTATAGATTTAGACCAAGAGACCCAGTACTTC
CASSIDLDQETQYF
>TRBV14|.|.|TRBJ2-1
TGTGCCAGCAGCCAAGATAGGGGCAACGTCCACAATGAGCAGTTCTTC
CASSQDRGNVHNEQFF
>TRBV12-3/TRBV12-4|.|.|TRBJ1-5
TGTGCCACCTTGTCAGGCAACAATCAGCCCCAGCATTTT
CATLSGNNQPQHF
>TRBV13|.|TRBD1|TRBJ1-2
TGTGCCAGCAGCTCCCGGGGACAGGGAGAAACCTTC
CASSSRGQGETF
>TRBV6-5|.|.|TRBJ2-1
TGTGCCAGCACCCCCCGTGGTCTAAACAATGAGCAGTTCTTC
CASTPRGLNNEQFF
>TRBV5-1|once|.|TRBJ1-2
TGCGCCAGCAGCTCCACAGGGACATATGGCTACACCTTC
CASSSTGTYGYTF
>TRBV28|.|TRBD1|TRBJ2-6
TGTGCCAGCAGTTCAGGGGGCGGCTTCTCTGGGGCCAACGTCCTGACTTTC
CASSSGGGFSGANVLTF
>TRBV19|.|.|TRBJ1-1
TGTGCCAGTACCTCCACGGGACATCCCAACACTGAAGCTTTCTTT
CASTSTGHPNTEAFF
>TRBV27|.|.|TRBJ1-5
TGTGCCAGCAGTTCCACAGGGTCCGCGCCCCAGCATTTT
CASSSTGSAPQHF
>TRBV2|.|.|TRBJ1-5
TGTGCCAGCAGTGAAAAAGCGAGCAATCAGCCCCAGCATTTT
CASSEKASNQPQHF
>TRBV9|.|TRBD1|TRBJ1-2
TGTGCCAGCAGCCCCGGGACAGGGGGACGCGGCTACACCTTC
CASSPGTGGRGYTF
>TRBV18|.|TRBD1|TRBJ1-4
TGTGCCAGCTCACCCTCCGGGACAGGGGTACAACTGTTTTTT
CASSPSGTGVQLFF
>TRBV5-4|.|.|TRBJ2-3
TGTGCCAGCAGCACTCCGGGACAAACAACAGATACGCAGTATTTT
CASSTPGQTTDTQYF
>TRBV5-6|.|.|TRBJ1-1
TGTGCCAGCAGCGTAATACAGGGTAGCACTGAAGCTTTCTTT
CASSVIQGSTEAFF
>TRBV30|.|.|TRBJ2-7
TGTGCCTGGGCCGTCAGGGGTCCATACGAGCAGTACTTC
CAWAVRGPYEQYF
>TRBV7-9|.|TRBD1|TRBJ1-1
TGTGCCAGCAGCTTAGCGGGACAGTTGAACACTGAAGCTTTCTTT
CASSLAGQLNTEAFF
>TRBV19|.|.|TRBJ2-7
TGTGCCAGTAGTATTGGGGCACGGACCTACGAGCAGTACTTC
CASSIGARTYEQYF
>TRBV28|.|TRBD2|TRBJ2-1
TGTGCCAGCAGTTTCCCCGGGACTAGGGGGAATGAGCAGTTCTTC
CASSFPGTRGNEQFF
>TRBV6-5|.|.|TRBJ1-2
TGTGCCAGCAGCCCCCAAGGGGAGGGTGGCTACACCTTC
CASSPQGEGGYTF
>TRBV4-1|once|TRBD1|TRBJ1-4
TGCGCCAGCAGTCCGACAGGGGAAAGGGAAAAACTGTTTTTT
CASSPTGEREKLFF
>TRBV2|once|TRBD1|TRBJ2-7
TGTGCCAGCAGTGGAGACAGGGTAGCCTACGAGCAGTACTTC
CASSGDRVAYEQYF
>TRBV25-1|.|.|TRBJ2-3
TGTGCCAGCAGTCCCCCCCTAGGGCGGGGCCCCACAGATACGCAGTATTTT
CASSPPLGRGPTDTQYF
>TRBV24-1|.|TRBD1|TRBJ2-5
TGTGCCACCAGTTACCGCGGACAGGGGAAAACCGGGGAGACCCAGTACTTC
CATSYRGQGKTGETQYF